A selection of T cell receptor beta chains follows, all from one sample in a study of immune evolution from preneoplasia to lung adenocarcinoma. Measured with immunoSEQ multiplex PCR; TCRdb has only the in-frame clones, and not every one. The top ten clones hold 2.5% to 3% of a sample with about 7,500 clones, approximately 80% of them seen once. Input material: FFPE invasive lung adenocarcinoma tissue. The receptors stem from a person aged 35 to 50 with lung adenocarcinoma. Both conserved end residues are part of each CDR3. D genes are given only for firm matches. Size values are once, few and many counts, or a class for expanded clones, and some rows have none.

CDR3 length	J gene	clone size	D gene	V gene	CDR3 DNA	CDR3 protein
15	TRBJ2-5	.	.	TRBV4-1	TGCGCCAGCAGCCAAACACCCTTGAGTGCGGAGACCCAGTACTTC	CASSQTPLSAETQYF
13	TRBJ2-2	.	.	TRBV7-9	TGTGCCAGCAGCTTAGGGGAGCCCGGGGAGCTGTTTTTT	CASSLGEPGELFF
12	TRBJ2-3	once	.	TRBV7-2	TGTGCCAGCAGTCGAGTGACAGATACGCAGTATTTT	CASSRVTDTQYF
12	TRBJ2-3	few	TRBD1	TRBV10-3	TGTGCCGTAGACAGGGGCACAGATACGCAGTATTTT	CAVDRGTDTQYF
13	TRBJ1-4	.	TRBD1	TRBV5-1	TGCGCCAGCACCAGGGGGCCTAATGAAAAACTGTTTTTT	CASTRGPNEKLFF
14	TRBJ1-3	.	.	TRBV7-3	TGTGCCAGCAGCTTGGGCAGTACTGGAAACACCATATATTTT	CASSLGSTGNTIYF
14	TRBJ2-7	once	.	TRBV11-3	TGTGCCAGCAGCTTAGATGGGCGACAGTACGAGCAGTACTTC	CASSLDGRQYEQYF
17	TRBJ2-5	.	.	TRBV14	TGTGCCAGCAGCCAAGGGATTTCGGCCCAAGGGGGGGAGACCCAGTACTTC	CASSQGISAQGGETQYF
13	TRBJ1-6	.	TRBD1	TRBV6-5	TGTGCCAGCAGACAGGGGCACGAAAGGGCCCTCCACTTT	CASRQGHERALHF
15	TRBJ1-3	.	TRBD1	TRBV19	TGTGCCAGTAGTGTCCGGGACAGCTCTGGAAACACCATATATTTT	CASSVRDSSGNTIYF
12	TRBJ1-1	.	.	TRBV5-6	TGTGCCAGCAGCTTGCGTTACACTGAAGCTTTCTTT	CASSLRYTEAFF
13	TRBJ2-5	.	TRBD1	TRBV28	TGTGCCAGCTGGACAGGGTACGGAGAGACCCAGTACTTC	CASWTGYGETQYF
11	TRBJ2-3	.	.	TRBV11-2	TGTGCCAGCAGCTCTCCCGATACGCAGTATTTT	CASSSPDTQYF
16	TRBJ1-1	.	TRBD1	TRBV5-6	TGTGCCAGCAGCTCGGACACAGGGGCGATGAACACTGAAGCTTTCTTT	CASSSDTGAMNTEAFF
12	TRBJ1-1	.	.	TRBV5-6	TGTGCCAGCAGCTTGATGCAGGGAAGGGCTTTCTTT	CASSLMQGRAFF
15	TRBJ2-7	.	TRBD1	TRBV7-2	TGTGCCAGCAGCAAACAGGGGATTTTCTCCTACGAGCAGTACTTC	CASSKQGIFSYEQYF
13	TRBJ1-2	.	TRBD1	TRBV6-5	TGTGCCAGCAGGCGGACAGGGACCTATGGCTACACCTTC	CASRRTGTYGYTF
16	TRBJ2-4	.	.	TRBV11-1	TGTGCCAGCAGCTCAACGCCCAACGTAGCCAAAAACATTCAGTACTTC	CASSSTPNVAKNIQYF
17	TRBJ2-1	.	TRBD1	TRBV4-1	TGCGCCAGCAGCCAAAGGGATACGGGACAGGGTTGGAATGAGCAGTTCTTC	CASSQRDTGQGWNEQFF
15	TRBJ1-2	.	.	TRBV7-9	TGTGTCAGCAGCTTAGCGTCGGGGGGCCGACGTGGCTACACCTTC	CVSSLASGGRRGYTF
13	TRBJ2-3	.	.	TRBV11-3	TGTGCCAGCAGCTGGACCCAGGGGGATACGCAGTATTTT	CASSWTQGDTQYF
12	TRBJ1-5	few	.	TRBV2	TGTGCCAGCAGTGACCGACCACAGCCCCAGCATTTT	CASSDRPQPQHF
14	TRBJ2-7	.	.	TRBV4-2	TGTGCCAGCAGCCAAGATCTAGGGGTCTACGAGCAGTACTTC	CASSQDLGVYEQYF
14	TRBJ2-7	.	TRBD2	TRBV7-3	TGTGCCAGCAGCCCAGGGACTAGCGGGGGGGAGCAGTACTTC	CASSPGTSGGEQYF
15	TRBJ2-7	.	TRBD1	TRBV18	TGTGCCAGCTCATCGTCACCGGGACAGGGCTACGAGCAGTACTTC	CASSSSPGQGYEQYF
15	TRBJ1-2	.	.	TRBV7-3	TGTGCCAGCAGCCCGACGGACAGCTCCAAGGGGGGCTACACCTTC	CASSPTDSSKGGYTF
14	TRBJ1-2	.	TRBD1	TRBV4-1	TGCGCCAGCAGCCGGATGGGACAGGGTGATGGCTACACCTTC	CASSRMGQGDGYTF
14	TRBJ2-5	few	TRBD1	TRBV23-1	TGCGCCAGCAAGCGACAGGGGCAGGGAGAGACCCAGTACTTC	CASKRQGQGETQYF
14	TRBJ1-1	.	.	TRBV9	TGTGCCAGCAGCGTAGGGACGACAGTTGCTGAAGCTTTCTTT	CASSVGTTVAEAFF
14	TRBJ2-1	once	TRBD1	TRBV11-2	TGTGCCAGCACCCCGGGACAGGGGTACAATGAGCAGTTCTTC	CASTPGQGYNEQFF
12	TRBJ1-1	once	TRBD1	TRBV30	TGTGCCTGGAAAGAAGGACAGGCCAGGGCTTTCTTT	CAWKEGQARAFF
15	TRBJ2-5	.	TRBD2	TRBV7-9	TGTGCCAGCAGCTTAGAAAGCGGGGGCCCGGAGACCCAGTACTTC	CASSLESGGPETQYF
16	TRBJ2-7	.	.	TRBV18	TGTGCCAGCTCCCACACGGTTGGCCAGGGGATCCACGAGCAGTACTTC	CASSHTVGQGIHEQYF
13	TRBJ2-3	.	.	TRBV11-1	TGTGCCAGCAGCTTAGGATACACAGATACGCAGTATTTT	CASSLGYTDTQYF
16	TRBJ2-1	.	.	TRBV7-2	TGTGCCAGCAGCTTACTAGCCCCAAACTCCTACAATGAGCAGTTCTTC	CASSLLAPNSYNEQFF
11	TRBJ2-3	.	.	TRBV25-1	TGTGCCAGCACCTCTGCAGATACGCAGTATTTT	CASTSADTQYF
14	TRBJ2-3	.	.	TRBV7-2	TGTGCCAGCAGCCCGACTAGGGACACAGATACGCAGTATTTT	CASSPTRDTDTQYF
15	TRBJ2-5	.	.	TRBV9	TGTGCCAGCAGCGTAGCTTTCCGTGCTACGGAGACCCAGTACTTC	CASSVAFRATETQYF
15	TRBJ2-2	once	TRBD1	TRBV7-2	TGTGCCAGCAGCTTAGCCAATACAGGGGCCGGGGAGCTGTTTTTT	CASSLANTGAGELFF
16	TRBJ1-1	.	TRBD1	TRBV5-1	TGCGCCAGCAGCCCGGGACAGGAGACGCCAGGGACTGAAGCTTTCTTT	CASSPGQETPGTEAFF
14	TRBJ2-7	.	TRBD1	TRBV19	TGTGCCAGTAGTGCCCTGACAGGGCCCTACGAGCAGTACTTC	CASSALTGPYEQYF
16	TRBJ2-1	few	TRBD2	TRBV6-1	TGTGCCAGCAGTGTTCTCCGCGGGGGGAGCTACAATGAGCAGTTCTTC	CASSVLRGGSYNEQFF
17	TRBJ1-4	.	.	TRBV6-1	TGTGCCAGCAGTGAAGAGTCCTATGCAGGCCGCGGACTTCTTCTGTTTTTT	CASSEESYAGRGLLLFF
14	TRBJ1-4	.	.	TRBV6-1	TGTGCCAGCAGTGCTCGGGAAGGAAATGAAAAACTGTTTTTT	CASSAREGNEKLFF
14	TRBJ2-7	.	TRBD1	TRBV30	TGTGCCTGGAGTGTAGGGCAGGGGGTCCACGAGCAGTACTTC	CAWSVGQGVHEQYF
13	TRBJ1-4	once	TRBD1	TRBV11-2	TGTGCCAGCAGCTTGGGACAGGGTGAAAAACTGTTTTTT	CASSLGQGEKLFF
13	TRBJ1-1	.	.	TRBV11-2	TGTGCCAGCAGCCGTGGAATGAACACTGAAGCTTTCTTT	CASSRGMNTEAFF
14	TRBJ1-5	.	TRBD1	TRBV27	TGTGCCAGCAGGGCAACAGGGGGCCATCAGCCCCAGCATTTT	CASRATGGHQPQHF
17	TRBJ2-2	.	TRBD1	TRBV4-3	TGCGCCAATCAACCTAAACGGGACAGGGGCAACACCGGGGAGCTGTTTTTT	CANQPKRDRGNTGELFF
11	TRBJ2-7	.	.	TRBV28	TGTGCCAGCAGGGGTTTCTACGAGCAGTACTTC	CASRGFYEQYF